A selection of T cell receptor beta chains follows, all from one sample in a study of blood T cell repertoires in COVID-19. Assay used: immunoSEQ multiplex PCR; TCRdb lists only in-frame clones, some missing. This sample has roughly 250,000 clones, with 65% to 80% found just once. The material sequenced was peripheral blood. These receptors originate from a woman in her 40s with active or convalescent COVID-19. The conserved cysteine and the conserved F or W are not part of the CDR3 here. Not every row has a clone size; where given, it reads once, few, many or a size class.

j_call clone_size v_call cdr3_aa
TRBJ2-2 . TRBV6-4 ASSELAGAPTGELF
TRBJ2-7 . TRBV11-2 ASSQDREYEQY
TRBJ2-3 . TRBV3-1/TRBV3-2 ASSHQDGGLY
TRBJ1-2 few TRBV28 ASSFEDRDYGGYT
TRBJ2-6 . TRBV28 ASRPSGGANVLT
TRBJ2-7 . TRBV5-4 ASSVGLAGVHYEQY
TRBJ1-1 . TRBV2 ASRGTVNTEAF
TRBJ1-6 few TRBV6-5 ASSSGTGPSPLH
TRBJ1-4 many TRBV7-3 ASSLIRPRTNEKLF
TRBJ1-6 . TRBV5-1 ASSLDSNSPLH
TRBJ1-4 few TRBV10-3 AISESAVANEKLF
TRBJ2-3 . TRBV12-3/TRBV12-4 ASSFRTDTQY
TRBJ1-6 . TRBV9 ASNFQGATGNSPLH
TRBJ2-3 once TRBV7-8 ASSLVSGQDTDTQY
TRBJ2-1 . TRBV6-6 ASSYSTGEYNEQF
TRBJ2-3 . TRBV6-5 ASSSTSGGADTQY
TRBJ1-2 . TRBV2 ASSAWTGRHYGYT
TRBJ1-6 once TRBV27 ASSFTGFYSPLH
TRBJ1-2 . TRBV28 ASSPGGNYGYT
TRBJ2-1 . TRBV5-1 ASSAAGTPRYNEQF
TRBJ1-3 . TRBV2 ASSARDSSGNTIY
TRBJ1-1 . TRBV5-6 ASSSPKNTEAF
TRBJ1-5 . TRBV28 ASRPGTGAFHSNQPQH
TRBJ1-2 . TRBV9 ASSVYELSNYGYT
TRBJ2-1 . TRBV10-3 AISDSDDEQF
TRBJ1-2 . TRBV11-2 ASSSGQGAGYT
TRBJ2-2 few TRBV19 ASSISHFGGSAGELF
TRBJ1-2 . TRBV2 ASSELPGGGYGYT
TRBJ1-2 . TRBV27 ASSPPGQGDGYT
TRBJ1-4 . TRBV2 ASSVTGIDEKLF
TRBJ1-4 . TRBV28 ASSDARVDEKLF
TRBJ1-1 . TRBV4-1 ASSQDQGLRGEG
TRBJ2-3 . TRBV4-1 ASSQVGGGDYYTQY
TRBJ1-1 . TRBV11-1 ASSRRRENTEAF
TRBJ2-5 . TRBV11-3 ASSSGQGNNQETQY
TRBJ2-2 . TRBV6-5 ASNLAQGVTGELF
TRBJ1-5 . TRBV10-2 ASSERRGQGRNQPQH
TRBJ1-1 . TRBV12-3/TRBV12-4 ASSLRGTEAF
TRBJ1-2 . TRBV2 ASSLTGEGYT
TRBJ2-3 . TRBV5-1 ASSLGQGFWGTTDTQY
TRBJ2-3 . TRBV10-1 ASSETSGGSADTQY
TRBJ2-1 . TRBV5-1 ASSLGLAGAHEQF
TRBJ2-1 . TRBV14 ASSPRLASYNEQF
TRBJ2-6 few TRBV7-2 ASSFYSGANVLT
TRBJ1-2 once TRBV9 ASSSWTGRNGYT
TRBJ2-1 once TRBV27 ASCRGPHNEQF
TRBJ1-1 . TRBV9 ASSVGPMNTEAF
TRBJ2-6 few TRBV6-5 ASLGGPGANVLT
TRBJ2-1 . TRBV27 ASTTAYNEQF
TRBJ1-5 . TRBV19 ASRNRVNQPQH
TRBJ2-7 . TRBV30 AWSVGTGFYEQY
TRBJ1-1 once TRBV5-6 ASSVRVLNTEAF
TRBJ2-3 . TRBV18 ASSIGTRTDTQY